In its sample, the clone carrying this T cell receptor (beta chain) was seen many times. Its specificity is not known. This entry comes from a study of metastatic and nonmetastatic thyroid tumors. Looking at the study overall: Repertoires from malignant and benign thyroid patients were compared across blood and tumor or nodule tissue. Study observations and caveats: Significantly greater TCR beta diversity was reportedly found in malignant thyroid tumors than in benign nodules (in blood and tumor).

Original processing methods: A distant-metastasis classifier for papillary thyroid cancer was built using CDR3 differences across clinicopathological groups. TCRdb re-processed the PCR reads through MiXCR. The V and J calls, along with clone size, are taken from TCRdb and not from the paper's own processing. This table has 84,000 or so clones, around 9.1% appearing once. Before thyroid surgery, none of the patients had received any treatment. Trimming left V 0 bases short and J 4 bases short, with 10 bases between. CDR3 length equals 14 residues. Germline V CDR1 and CDR2: SGHRS, YFSETQ. V usage is TRBV5-1 and J usage is TRBJ1-1; weak D call: TRBD1 (6 bases). The TCR was taken from a female donor with papillary thyroid cancer or a benign thyroid nodule (not recorded which). Some clones in this sample may be carry-over from other donors' samples. The specimen was blood. CDR3 nucleotide sequence: TGCGCCAGCAGCTTGGGGACAGCCAGCACTGAAGCTTTCTTT. This sequence encodes CASSLGTASTEAFF. Together with reference TRBV5-1 and TRBJ1-1, the CDR3 gives the full variable domain: KAGVTQTPRYLIKTRGQQVTLSCSPISGHRSVSWYQQTPGQGLQFLFEYFSETQRNKGNFPGRFSGRQFSNSRSEMNVSTLELGDSALYLCASSLGTASTEAFFGQGTRLTVV.